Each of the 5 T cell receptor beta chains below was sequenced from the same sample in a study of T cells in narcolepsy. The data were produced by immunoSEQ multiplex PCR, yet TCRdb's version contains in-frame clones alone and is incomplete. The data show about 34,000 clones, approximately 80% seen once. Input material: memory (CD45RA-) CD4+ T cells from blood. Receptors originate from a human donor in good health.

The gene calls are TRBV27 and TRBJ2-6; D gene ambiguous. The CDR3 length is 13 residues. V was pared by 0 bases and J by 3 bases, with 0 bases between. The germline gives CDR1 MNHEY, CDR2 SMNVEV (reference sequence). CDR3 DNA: TGTGCCAGCAGTTTATCTGGGGCCAACGTCCTGACTTTC. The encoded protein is CASSLSGANVLTF.

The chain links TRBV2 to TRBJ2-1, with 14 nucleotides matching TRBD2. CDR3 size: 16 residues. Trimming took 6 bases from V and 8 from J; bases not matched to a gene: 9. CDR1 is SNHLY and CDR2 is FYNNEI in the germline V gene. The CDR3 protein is CASSAGTSGSWDEQFF. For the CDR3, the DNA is TGTGCCAGCAGCGCCGGGACTAGCGGGAGTTGGGATGAGCAGTTCTTC.

The CDR3 bases are TGTGCCAGCAGCTGGGCAGGGGGCATGGTTACTGAAGCTTTCTTT. Translation: CASSWAGGMVTEAFF. The chain recombines TRBV5-4 with TRBJ1-1; TRBD1 agrees at 8 bases. From germline, CDR1 is SGHNT and CDR2 YYREEE (reference sequence). Trimming removed 3 bases from V and 5 bases from J; junction bases left unmatched: 9. The CDR3 length is 15 residues.

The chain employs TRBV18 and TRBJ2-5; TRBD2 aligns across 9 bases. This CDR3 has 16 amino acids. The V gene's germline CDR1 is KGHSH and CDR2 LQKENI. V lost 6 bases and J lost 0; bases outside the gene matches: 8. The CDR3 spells CASSQRLAAYQETQYF. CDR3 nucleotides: TGTGCCAGCTCTCAGCGACTAGCGGCGTACCAAGAGACCCAGTACTTC. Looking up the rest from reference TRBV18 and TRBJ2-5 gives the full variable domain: NAGVMQNPRHLVRRRGQEARLRCSPMKGHSHVYWYRQLPEEGLKFMVYLQKENIIDESGMPKERFSAEFPKEGPSILRIQQVVRGDSAAYFCASSQRLAAYQETQYFGPGTRLLVL.

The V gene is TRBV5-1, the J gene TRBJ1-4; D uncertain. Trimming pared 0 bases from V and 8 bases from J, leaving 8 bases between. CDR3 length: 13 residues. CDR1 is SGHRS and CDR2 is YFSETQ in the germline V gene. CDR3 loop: CASSLGKGEKLFF. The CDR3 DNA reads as TGCGCCAGCAGCTTGGGCAAGGGCGAAAAACTGTTTTTT.